These T cell receptor beta chains were read from a single sample in a study of cytomegalovirus exposure and HLA in healthy donors. Only in-frame clones appear in the TCRdb table, and some are missing; sequencing was by immunoSEQ multiplex PCR. The data hold 150,000 or so clones, with around 80% observed a single time. What was sequenced was PBMCs. The receptor set was obtained from a female donor in good health and CMV-seronegative. Both conserved end residues are part of each CDR3. A D gene is named only where the DNA matches it firmly. Part of the rows lack a size; the others show once, few, many or a class for expanded clones.

d_call j_call clone_size v_call cdr3_nt cdr3_aa
- TRBJ2-7 few TRBV19 TGTGCCAGTAGCCCCTCCCCTGGCAGGTACGAGCAGTACTTC CASSPSPGRYEQYF
- TRBJ2-1 - TRBV29-1 TGCAGCGCTGGAGCCCAGAATGAGCAGTTCTTC CSAGAQNEQFF
- TRBJ2-2 - TRBV10-3 TGTGCCATTTATGACGCAGGGGCGAACACCGGGGAGCTGTTTTTT CAIYDAGANTGELFF
TRBD1 TRBJ2-3 - TRBV10-3 TGTGCCATCAGGGCGACAGGGGGCTACTTCACAGATACGCAGTATTTT CAIRATGGYFTDTQYF
TRBD1 TRBJ2-7 - TRBV27 TGTGCCAGCAGCCCTTTATGGGCACAGGGGGAGGACGAGCAGTACTTC CASSPLWAQGEDEQYF
- TRBJ2-5 - TRBV4-1 TGCGCCAGCAGCCAAGATGAATGGAGCCCTGGGGAGACCCAGTACTTC CASSQDEWSPGETQYF
- TRBJ1-2 - TRBV6-5 TGTGCCAGCAGTTACTCGGTCCGGGGGGGCTATGGCTACACCTTC CASSYSVRGGYGYTF
- TRBJ2-7 - TRBV27 TGTGCCAGCAGTGTTGCCGGGACACGTACCCACGAGCAGTACTTC CASSVAGTRTHEQYF
TRBD1 TRBJ1-3 - TRBV4-3 TGCGCCAGCAGCTACCGGGACAGGGGCTCTGGAAACACCATATATTTT CASSYRDRGSGNTIYF
TRBD2 TRBJ2-1 - TRBV29-1 TGCAGCGTTGTTTCTAGCGGCTCCTACAATGAGCAGTTCTTC CSVVSSGSYNEQFF
TRBD2 TRBJ2-3 few TRBV15 TGTGCCACCACCTCCTCGCCAGCGGGACGCACAGATACGCAGTATTTT CATTSSPAGRTDTQYF
TRBD1 TRBJ1-5 - TRBV4-1 TGCGCCAGCAGCCAAGTGACAGGGGGCGCGTATCAGCCCCAGCATTTT CASSQVTGGAYQPQHF
TRBD1 TRBJ1-1 - TRBV11-2 TGTGCCAGCAGCTTCTCCAGGGGGCCGATGTTCGAAGCTTTCTTT CASSFSRGPMFEAFF
- TRBJ1-4 - TRBV28 TGTGCCAGCAGTACCCCTGGGGGGATTGCTAATGAAAAACTGTTTTTT CASSTPGGIANEKLFF
- TRBJ2-3 - TRBV30 TGTGCCTGGAGTGTCCTCGGGAGAGAAGATACGCAGTATTTT CAWSVLGREDTQYF
- TRBJ1-1 few TRBV30 TGTGCCTGGAGTGTCGTGGAGGGTGAAGCTTTCTTT CAWSVVEGEAFF
TRBD2 TRBJ2-7 - TRBV5-1 TGCGCCAGCAGCTTAGGACTAGCGGGAGATTTGGGATACGAGCAGTACTTC CASSLGLAGDLGYEQYF
TRBD2 TRBJ2-1 - TRBV4-1 TGCGCCAGCAGCCAAGTATTCCAGCGGGATGAATATGAGCAGTTCTTC CASSQVFQRDEYEQFF
TRBD1 TRBJ2-5 - TRBV5-1 TGCGCCAGCAGAACTGCCGGGACAGGGGAAGAGACCCAGTACTTC CASRTAGTGEETQYF
- TRBJ2-1 few TRBV5-5 TGTGCCAGCAGCTTGGCGGGGGACTCCTACAATGAGCAGTTCTTC CASSLAGDSYNEQFF
- TRBJ2-5 - TRBV30 TGTGCCTCGCGCAGGTGGGCGCAGGAGACCCAGTACTTC CASRRWAQETQYF
- TRBJ2-1 - TRBV19 TGTGCCAGTAGTATAGTCGGCAATGAGCAGTTCTTC CASSIVGNEQFF
TRBD1 TRBJ2-7 - TRBV5-1 TGCGCCAGCAGCTCCGGACAGGGGGCTGTGTACGAGCAGTACTTC CASSSGQGAVYEQYF
- TRBJ1-4 - TRBV7-8 TGTGCCAGCAGCCACAGGGAGACGGATGAAAAACTGTTTTTT CASSHRETDEKLFF
- TRBJ1-3 - TRBV30 TGTGCCTGGAGGAAGTCAGGGGCTGGAAACACCATATATTTT CAWRKSGAGNTIYF
TRBD1 TRBJ2-2 - TRBV7-2 TGTGCCAGCAGCCGGAGACAGGGACGGGACACCGGGGAGCTGTTTTTT CASSRRQGRDTGELFF
- TRBJ2-7 - TRBV4-3 TGCGCCAGCAGCCAAGACAGGGCCCCAACCTACGAGCAGTACTTC CASSQDRAPTYEQYF
TRBD2 TRBJ2-1 - TRBV28 TGTGCCAGCCTAGCGGGAGGGCCGAGGAACAATGAGCAGTTCTTC CASLAGGPRNNEQFF